One T cell receptor beta chain is described in this entry. CDR1 SGHTA and CDR2 FQGNSA come from the germline V gene. The CDR3 totals 15 residues. V lost 3 bases to trimming and J lost 5 bases, with 14 bases between them. This table comes from immunoSEQ multiplex PCR, and its TCRdb copy is limited to in-frame clones, with some not included. Of roughly 100,000 clones in the sample, around 94% were seen once. These data originate in a study of OX40 agonist ivuxolimab in advanced cancers. This TCR was recovered from an adult with an advanced solid tumor such as melanoma, head and neck, liver or kidney cancer. The chain carries TRBV7-2 and TRBJ1-3, with D unresolved. The sequencing here drew on CD4+ or CD8+ T cells sorted from blood, taken in a trial of the OX40 agonist ivuxolimab. In DNA, the CDR3 is TGTGCCAGCAGCTTGAGTTCTTTTCCTCGAAACACCATATATTTT. Translation gives CASSLSSFPRNTIYF.